This T cell receptor (beta chain) was documented in a study of T cell responses to AZD1222 COVID-19 vaccine. Study-wide findings and caveats: Seropositivity was recorded at baseline in only a handful of AZD1222 recipients.

Some clones are missing from TCRdb's copy, which holds only in-frame ones; the method was immunoSEQ multiplex PCR. This sample has approximately 150,000 clones, with roughly 87% found just once. Timing groups of about 4 and about 12 weeks for second doses were pooled. Note on this clone: As yet, its antigen is unknown.

The material was peripheral blood, obtained 28 days after the second AZD1222 dose. The source of this sequence is an adult who received the AZD1222 COVID-19 vaccine.

The CDR3 DNA follows: TGTGCCAGCAGTTACTCAGGGGTTGTCGGCTACGAGCAGTACTTC. It codes for CASSYSGVVGYEQYF. The chain is built from TRBV6-5 and TRBJ2-7, with TRBD1 as a possible D gene (5 bases). Trimming took 0 bases from V and 3 from J, leaving 12 bases between them. This CDR3 is 15 amino acids long. Per germline, CDR1 MNHEY and CDR2 SVGAGI.